These 18 T cell receptor beta chains originate from one sample sequenced in a study of T cells in Graves' hyperthyroidism and ophthalmopathy. Amplification of TCR beta CDR3 regions was performed using RNA transcripts as template. With the HTBI primer set, the TCR CDR3 went through a first round of RT-PCR. TCRdb re-called the multiplex PCR reads through MiXCR, storing one row per CDR3 protein. Of roughly 300,000 distinct CDR3 sequences listed, 18% are singletons. The sequenced sample was blood. The receptors derive from a woman aged 45-60 years with Graves' hyperthyroidism.

V gene TRBV18 combines with J gene TRBJ1-1; weak D call: TRBD1 (6 bases). This CDR3 comprises 15 residues. In germline, CDR1 is KGHSH, CDR2 LQKENI. Between the trimmed V and J ends, which lost 5 bases and 2 bases, there was a span of 15 bases. The CDR3: CASSFTETGNTEAFF. The CDR3 DNA is TGTGCCAGCTCATTCACAGAGACAGGAAACACTGAAGCTTTCTTT. Variable domain in full (rest from reference TRBV18 and TRBJ1-1): NAGVMQNPRHLVRRRGQEARLRCSPMKGHSHVYWYRQLPEEGLKFMVYLQKENIIDESGMPKERFSAEFPKEGPSILRIQQVVRGDSAAYFCASSFTETGNTEAFFGQGTRLTVV.

In its sample, this clonotype was seen many times. J is TRBJ2-5 and V is TRBV5-6; tentative D call: TRBD1 (5 bases). The CDR3 loop spans 14 amino acids. CDR1 and CDR2 (germline): SGHDT, YYEEEE. Trimming left V 0 bases short and J 7 bases short, with 13 bases between. The CDR3 DNA sequence: TGTGCCAGCAGCTTGGGTCGTCTTAGGGGGACCCAGTACTTC. Protein: CASSLGRLRGTQYF.

This clonotype was found many times. For the CDR3, the DNA is TGTGCCAGCAGCCAAGCTAGGTCTACTGCAACTAATGAAAAACTGTTTTTT. Translation gives CASSQARSTATNEKLFF. The chain has TRBV3-1 and TRBJ1-4; D is unresolved. Germline V CDR1 and CDR2: LGHDT, YNNKEL (reference sequence). The length of the CDR3 is 17 residues. Trimming took off 1 base at V and 0 bases at J, with 12 bases between the two ends.

The rearrangement uses TRBV28 and TRBJ1-2, with D unclear. The V end was cut by 7 bases, the J end by 2 bases, with 8 bases between. The CDR3 sequence is 12 residues long. Germline lookup yields CDR1 MDHEN and CDR2 SYDVKM. CDR3 amino acids: CASNLPNYGYTF. CDR3 in DNA: TGTGCCAGCAACCTCCCCAACTATGGCTACACCTTC.

For this clonotype: A much larger clone differs by one base, so this may be a read error. This chain joins TRBV7-2 and TRBJ2-1; maybe TRBD1 (6 bases). CDR1 is SGHTA, CDR2 FQGNSA, per germline. There are 12 residues in the CDR3. The CDR3 nucleotides are TGTGCCAGCGGCTTACAGGGCAATGAGCAGTTCTTC. It yields the protein CASGLQGNEQFF.

The rearrangement joins TRBV20-1 to TRBJ1-2; D perhaps matches TRBD1 (5 bases). V was trimmed by 5 bases and J by 2 bases, leaving 18 bases between them. This CDR3 is 15 amino acids long. CDR1 and CDR2 (germline): DFQATT, SNEGSKA (reference sequence). The CDR3 is CSAGGVLGTNYGYTF. The CDR3 DNA sequence: TGCAGTGCTGGAGGGGTTTTGGGGACGAACTATGGCTACACCTTC.

The chain recombines TRBV20-1 with TRBJ1-5; tentatively, D is TRBD1 (5 bases). CDR3 size: 15 residues. Trimming took 6 bases from V and 0 from J, leaving 15 bases between them. CDR1 and CDR2 from the germline V gene are DFQATT and SNEGSKA (reference sequence). CDR3 loop: CSAWTFGNSNQPQHF. CDR3 nucleotide sequence: TGCAGTGCGTGGACATTTGGCAATAGCAATCAGCCCCAGCATTTT.

In this sample, this clonotype turned up a few times. The chain is built from TRBV19 and TRBJ1-5, with D possibly being TRBD1 (5 bases). Germline V gives CDR1 LNHDA, CDR2 SQIVND (reference sequence). The CDR3 loop spans 16 amino acids. Trimming took off 7 bases at V and 7 bases at J, with 23 bases between the two ends. The CDR3 region is CASTITGGGGDQPQHF. CDR3 in DNA: TGTGCCAGTACCATAACCGGGGGTGGAGGGGACCAGCCCCAGCATTTT.

J is TRBJ1-4 and V is TRBV20-1, with D possibly TRBD1 on 6 matching bases. Between the trimmed V and J ends, which lost 6 bases and 0 bases, there was a span of 17 bases. This CDR3 contains 16 residues. Germline V lookup: CDR1 DFQATT, CDR2 SNEGSKA (reference sequence). The CDR3 DNA reads TGCAGTGCACGAGGGGTAGGGGGGGCAACTAATGAAAAACTGTTTTTT. Encoded protein: CSARGVGGATNEKLFF.

The chain recombines TRBV6-2 or TRBV6-3 with TRBJ1-1, with D possibly TRBD1 on 6 matching bases. Trimming stripped 8 bases from V and 5 bases from J, with 15 bases between. The CDR3 is 13 amino acids. Germline lookup yields CDR1 MNHEY and CDR2 SVGEGT. In nucleotides, the CDR3 is TGTGCCAGCGGTCCGGGGGGGCTAACTGAAGCTTTCTTT. Translation: CASGPGGLTEAFF.

J is TRBJ2-3 and V is TRBV7-8; TRBD2 matches at 15 bases. The CDR3 loop spans 18 amino acids. Germline-derived CDR1 and CDR2 are SGHVS and FQNEAQ. J was trimmed by 2 bases and V by 5 bases; bases with no gene match: 8. The DNA for the CDR3 is TGTGCCAGCAGCACCCCCGGGACTAGCGGGAGGTCCACAGATACGCAGTATTTT. Encoded protein: CASSTPGTSGRSTDTQYF.

This clonotype appeared a few times. The CDR3 DNA reads as TGTGCCAGCAGGGGAGGAGGGGGGGACACTGAAGCTTTCTTT. It yields the protein CASRGGGGDTEAFF. This chain uses TRBV6-1 with TRBJ1-1, with D maybe TRBD1 (6 bases). The V end lost 6 bases, the J end lost 3 bases, and 14 bases lay between the germline ends. The CDR3 runs 14 residues. Per the germline V gene, CDR1 is MNHNS and CDR2 is SASEGT.

This clonotype has at least ten counts. This chain joins TRBV20-1 and TRBJ2-5; no firm D call. With 3 bases removed from V and 5 bases from J, the gap between germline ends came to 13 bases. CDR3 length: 13 amino acids. CDR1 and CDR2 (germline): DFQATT, SNEGSKA (reference sequence). The CDR3 DNA reads TGCAGTGCTAGTGATCCTAGTTCCGAGACCCAGTACTTC. This gives the protein CSASDPSSETQYF.

This clonotype was counted many times. This chain joins TRBV28 and TRBJ2-1; D is unclear. The CDR3 length is 11 residues. Germline loops: CDR1 MDHEN, CDR2 SYDVKM. Deletions cut 3 bases from V and 8 bases from J, with 5 bases between. Here the CDR3 DNA reads TGTGCCAGCAGTTTGATAGATGAGCAGTTCTTC. Translating gives CASSLIDEQFF. The whole variable domain, remainder taken from reference TRBV28 and TRBJ2-1, is DVKVTQSSRYLVKRTGEKVFLECVQDMDHENMFWYRQDPGLGLRLIYFSYDVKMKEKGDIPEGYSVSREKKERFSLILESASTNQTSMYLCASSLIDEQFFGPGTRLTVL.

This clonotype has a handful of counts. The rearrangement uses TRBV19 and TRBJ2-1; 7 positions match TRBD1. Germline lookup yields CDR1 LNHDA and CDR2 SQIVND (reference sequence). The CDR3 extends over 14 amino acids. After removal of 1 base from V and 7 bases from J, the junction contained 4 bases not matched to a gene. The CDR3 coding sequence is TGTGCCAGTAGTATAGGACAGGGTATGAATGAGCAGTTCTTC. Translating it yields CASSIGQGMNEQFF.

The genes are TRBV6-1 and TRBJ1-2; possibly TRBD1 for D (6 bases). The CDR3 is 12 residues long. V lost 4 bases, J lost 8 bases, and 11 bases lay in between. Germline V gene data show CDR1 as MNHNS and CDR2 as SASEGT. CDR3 bases: TGTGCCAGCAGTGTGGACAGACTAGGCTACACCTTC. Translating gives CASSVDRLGYTF.

This clonotype was observed a few times. This rearrangement joins TRBV6-5 to TRBJ2-2, with a weak D call TRBD2 (7 bases). This CDR3 has 18 amino acids. The V end lost 2 bases, the J end lost 1 base, and 17 bases lay between the germline ends. Looked up from germline, CDR1 is MNHEY and CDR2 is SVGAGI. CDR3 sequence reads: CASSYVLMGGRNTGELFF. As DNA, the CDR3 is TGTGCCAGCAGTTACGTTCTGATGGGGGGGCGGAACACCGGGGAGCTGTTTTTT.

This clonotype was counted at least ten times. The V gene is TRBV11-2, the J gene TRBJ2-3; D is undetermined. Germline V gene sequence: CDR1 SGHAT, CDR2 FQNNGV. CDR3 length: 14 amino acids. V lost 1 base and J lost 2, with 7 bases in between. CDR3 sequence: CASSLGRYTDTQYF. The CDR3 DNA sequence: TGTGCCAGCAGCTTAGGGAGATACACAGATACGCAGTATTTT.